A single sample is the source of the 16 T cell receptor beta chains below, sequenced in a study of T cell responses to AZD1222 COVID-19 vaccine. The method was immunoSEQ multiplex PCR; TCRdb's version includes in-frame clones alone and lacks a portion of them. The sample records tens of thousands of clones, about nine tenths being singletons. Source: peripheral blood, taken 28 days after the second AZD1222 dose. These receptors were collected from an adult who received the AZD1222 COVID-19 vaccine.

This chain connects TRBV18 to TRBJ1-1, with 9 bases fitting TRBD1. V was clipped by 4 bases and J by 5 bases; unmatched bases: 2. The CDR3 totals 13 residues. Germline loops: CDR1 KGHSH, CDR2 LQKENI. CDR3 DNA sequence: TGTGCCAGCTCACTGGGACAGGGAACTGAAGCTTTCTTT. It translates to CASSLGQGTEAFF.

The chain joins TRBV4-1 to TRBJ2-3, with D possibly being TRBD2 (5 bases). V was clipped by 1 base and J by 4 bases, with 24 bases between them. This CDR3 has 19 amino acids. Germline V gene lookup returns CDR1 MGHRA and CDR2 YSYEKL. DNA for the CDR3: TGCGCCAGCAGCCAAGGCCCGCCCCGACTACTCGTGAAATCAGATACGCAGTATTTT. Its translation: CASSQGPPRLLVKSDTQYF.

This chain links TRBV19 with TRBJ2-1, with TRBD1 matching over 9 bases. The CDR3 contains 16 residues. The ends lost 4 bases at V and 4 bases at J; junction bases unmatched: 8. Per the germline V gene, CDR1 is LNHDA and CDR2 is SQIVND (reference sequence). CDR3 region: CASSSRGQGLYNEQFF. CDR3 in DNA: TGTGCCAGTAGTAGTCGTGGACAGGGGCTGTACAATGAGCAGTTCTTC. The whole variable domain, filled in from reference TRBV19 and TRBJ2-1, reads DGGITQSPKYLFRKEGQNVTLSCEQNLNHDAMYWYRQDPGQGLRLIYYSQIVNDFQKGDIAEGYSVSREKKESFPLTVTSAQKNPTAFYLCASSSRGQGLYNEQFFGPGTRLTVL.

The chain uses TRBV23-1 and TRBJ1-3, with 8 bases that match TRBD1. TRBV23-1 is known as an ORF, though its function is uncertain. Trimming at V came to 4 bases and at J to 1 base, leaving 3 bases not matched to a gene. The length of the CDR3 is 15 residues. The CDR3 nucleotides are TGCGCCAGCAGTCCGCGGACAGGGTCTGGAAACACCATATATTTT. This gives the protein CASSPRTGSGNTIYF.

This chain connects TRBV27 to TRBJ1-2, with 7 bases aligning to TRBD1. The germline CDR1 and CDR2 sequences are MNHEY and SMNVEV (reference sequence). Trimming at V came to 6 bases and at J to 3 bases, leaving 19 bases not matched to a gene. The CDR3 runs to 18 residues. The CDR3 spells CASSLVTLQGGGYYGYTF. In DNA form, the CDR3 reads TGTGCCAGCAGCCTCGTTACCCTACAGGGAGGGGGCTACTATGGCTACACCTTC.

V is TRBV28 and J is TRBJ1-1; possible D gene TRBD1, 6 bases. The CDR3 consists of 13 residues. Between the trimmed V and J ends, which lost 5 bases and 1 base, there was a span of 8 bases. The germline CDR1 and CDR2 sequences are MDHEN and SYDVKM. CDR3: CASSPGQNTEAFF. The CDR3 DNA reads TGTGCCAGCAGTCCGGGACAGAACACTGAAGCTTTCTTT.

The V gene is TRBV7-9, the J gene TRBJ1-2; D is unclear. The length of the CDR3 is 14 residues. V gave up 5 bases and J gave up 4 bases, with 14 bases separating them. Germline values: CDR1 SEHNR, CDR2 FQNEAQ (reference sequence). The CDR3 nucleotides read TGTGCCAGCAGCCCCCGAGGTGGCAGCTATGGCTACACCTTC. Translated: CASSPRGGSYGYTF.

V is TRBV3-1 (or the pseudogene TRBV3-2) and J is TRBJ2-2, with D unclear. Germline V lookup: CDR1 LGHDT, CDR2 YNNKEL (reference sequence). This CDR3 has 13 residues. V was trimmed by 4 bases and J by 3 bases, leaving 6 bases between them. CDR3 nucleotides: TGTGCCAGCAGCCTAAAATACACCGGGGAGCTGTTTTTT. Translating gives CASSLKYTGELFF.

The chain recombines TRBV7-2 with TRBJ1-1, with 10 bases that match TRBD1. The germline gives CDR1 SGHTA, CDR2 FQGNSA. Trimming cost V 6 bases and J 9 bases; bases outside gene matches: 13. CDR3 length equals 15 residues. The CDR3 DNA follows: TGTGCCAGCAGTTGGACAGGGGGGATAAGCCTGCAAGCTTTCTTT. Translated: CASSWTGGISLQAFF.

The chain couples TRBV9 to TRBJ1-2, with a possible D match to TRBD1 (5 bases). The ends were cut back, 0 bases at V and 4 bases at J, with 19 bases in the middle. Germline V CDR1 and CDR2: SGDLS, YYNGEE. This CDR3 contains 17 residues. Here the CDR3 reads CASSVGGDGDWPYGYTF. In DNA, the CDR3 is TGTGCCAGCAGCGTAGGAGGGGACGGGGACTGGCCCTATGGCTACACCTTC. Combining the CDR3 with reference TRBV9 and TRBJ1-2 gives the whole variable domain DSGVTQTPKHLITATGQRVTLRCSPRSGDLSVYWYQQSLDQGLQFLIQYYNGEERAKGNILERFSAQQFPDLHSELNLSSLELGDSALYFCASSVGGDGDWPYGYTFGSGTRLTVV.

CDR3 in amino acids: CASSLAGENTEAFF. The CDR3 DNA is TGCGCCAGCAGCTTGGCCGGGGAGAACACTGAAGCTTTCTTT. This chain joins TRBV5-1 and TRBJ1-1; no reliable D call. Per the germline V gene, CDR1 is SGHRS and CDR2 is YFSETQ. The CDR3 is made up of 14 amino acids. V was shortened by 0 bases and J by 1 base, with 7 bases between the two germline ends.

The genes are TRBV5-1 and TRBJ1-3, with a weak D call TRBD1 (5 bases). The V gene lost 4 bases and the J gene lost 4 bases, with 18 bases spanning the gap. This CDR3 contains 16 residues. The V gene's germline CDR1 is SGHRS and CDR2 YFSETQ. This chain's CDR3 is CASSPGVGVPGNTIYF. The CDR3 bases are TGCGCCAGCAGCCCTGGAGTGGGGGTTCCCGGAAACACCATATATTTT.

This chain uses TRBV9 with TRBJ2-7; the D is unclear. The CDR3 has 12 residues. V gave up 10 bases and J gave up 1 base, with 12 bases separating them. Germline V gene lookup returns CDR1 SGDLS and CDR2 YYNGEE. This CDR3 reads CARVSVSYEQYF. CDR3 bases: TGTGCCCGCGTGTCCGTTTCCTACGAGCAGTACTTC.

V gene TRBV19 combines with J gene TRBJ1-5; D gene uncertain. In germline, CDR1 is LNHDA, CDR2 SQIVND (reference sequence). The CDR3 has 15 residues. V was clipped by 3 bases and J by 3 bases, with 12 bases between them. CDR3 bases: TGTGCCAGTAGTATCGGCGTTTCGAACAATCAGCCCCAGCATTTT. Amino acid sequence: CASSIGVSNNQPQHF.

The genes are TRBV6-5 and TRBJ1-2; 7 nucleotides line up with TRBD1. V trimming: 6 bases; J trimming: 4 bases; junction bases outside the gene matches: 11. The CDR3 contains 15 residues. Looked up from germline, CDR1 is MNHEY and CDR2 is SVGAGI. The CDR3 region has the DNA TGTGCCAGCAGCGACCGCCCAACAGGGGTCTATGGCTACACCTTC. Amino acids: CASSDRPTGVYGYTF.

This rearrangement joins TRBV2 to TRBJ1-1; TRBD1 matches 7 bases. This CDR3 is built from 12 residues. Germline-derived CDR1 and CDR2 are SNHLY and FYNNEI. V shed 6 bases, J shed 6 bases, and the junction held 4 bases outside the gene matches. CDR3 amino acids: CASRVGQAEAFF. CDR3 in DNA: TGTGCCAGCAGGGTAGGACAGGCTGAAGCTTTCTTT.